This TCR beta chain was retrieved from a study of blood T cells in healthy people across ages. Broader study findings: Diversity was estimated from one million T cells, and these estimates were considered underestimates. Both higher diversity and more naive CD4+ cells marked long-lived donors when set against aged donors. TCR beta diversity per million T cells fell roughly linearly with age.

This clonotype was seen only a few times. Antigen specificity is unknown. The V gene's germline CDR1 is ENHRY and CDR2 SYGVKD. CDR3 size: 17 residues. V trimming: 3 bases; J trimming: 3 bases; junction bases outside the gene matches: 13. The study recruited healthy Caucasian donors from Russia who were aged roughly 6 to 90. Combining a sample-barcoded 5' primer with a J-beta primer mix, a second PCR ran for 7 to 11 cycles. TCRdb reanalysed the 5' RACE reads using MiXCR and keeps one entry per CDR3 protein. The sample records 1.5 million or so distinct CDR3 sequences, about 43% being singletons. This TCR derives from a woman between 18 and 30 years old in good health. V usage is TRBV10-3 and J usage is TRBJ2-5; 7 positions agree with TRBD2. Sample: blood. CDR3 region: CAISDNRDYHPEETQYF. CDR3 sequence (DNA): TGTGCCATCAGTGACAACCGGGACTACCATCCCGAAGAGACCCAGTACTTC.